The TCR beta chain described here comes from a study of blood T cell repertoires in COVID-19 (TCRdb year 2020). Looking at the study overall: Collaborator samples came from the United States, Italy and Spain and covered acute and convalescent phases of COVID-19. The material from the prospective study consisted of cDNA or gDNA derived from T cells, B-cell-depleted T cells, or PBMCs. Deeply sampled blood TCRbeta repertoires from subjects exposed to, actively infected with, or recovered from COVID-19 were included in the dataset. The repertoires were released in a freely available public database meant as a resource for research on the immune response to SARS-CoV-2. Samples were obtained from the ongoing ImmuneRACE study (first 160 participants) and from some 1,200 subjects provided by 6 global collaborators. Nearly every sample came with metadata listing a de-identified subject ID, COVID-19 status, age in years and sex. Where available, HLA class I and class II types were obtained from metadata supplied by the sample provider rather than from assay-based typing.

Study-wide findings and limitations: Clinical and demographic metadata were provided uncurated, with the amount varying by source and participant.

Each collaborating institution followed its own protocols to collect whole blood in K2EDTA tubes. For TCRbeta analysis, collaborators shipped samples as frozen whole blood, isolated PBMCs, or DNA extracted from either of those sample types. TCRbeta CDR3 regions were amplified from genomic DNA using the immunoSEQ Assay, a bias-controlled multiplex PCR. The original methods were these. Nucleated cell counts per sample were estimated from amplification of reference gene primers within the assay. To quantify the absolute abundance of each unique TCRbeta CDR3 rearrangement, sequence reads were collapsed and filtered. For each sample, productive Simpson clonality was calculated as the square root of Simpson's diversity index across productive rearrangements. The source is immuneACCESS, and TCRdb retained only in-frame sequences with V and J called. Part of the clones is not carried over; for the studies checked, unresolved V genes explain less than half of this, and the remainder is unexplained. V, J and clone size are taken as reported in that table, and D and trimming were inferred from the DNA itself. In this sample the table shows around 100,000 clones, roughly 85% of which occur a single time. The top ten constitute 31% of the sample.

For this clone: Its specific antigen is unknown. No base quality values were provided; no much bigger clone lies one nucleotide off.

CDR1 and CDR2 were assigned from the germline V gene as SGHNT and YENEEA. V is shortened by 1 base, J by 0 bases, and the region joining them spans 8 bases. The CDR3 holds 15 amino acids from the cysteine to the phenylalanine. The entry retains the CDR3 DNA only, 45 bases that are in frame from base 1. Specimen: peripheral blood. This clonotype was sampled from a man aged 65 to 79 with active or convalescent COVID-19. The receptor chain draws on TRBV11-3 and TRBJ2-3, with an unclear D gene assignment. The CDR3 reads CASSLGAASTDTQYF. The DNA is as follows: TGTGCCAGCAGCTTAGGGGCAGCTAGCACAGATACGCAGTATTTT. Here the CDR3 is joined to the reference TRBV11-3 and TRBJ2-3 genes, and the full variable domain is: EAGVVQSPRYKIIEKKQPVAFWCNPISGHNTLYWYLQNLGQGPELLIRYENEEAVDDSQLPKDRFSAERLKGVDSTLKIQPAELGDSAVYLCASSLGAASTDTQYFGPGTRLTVL.